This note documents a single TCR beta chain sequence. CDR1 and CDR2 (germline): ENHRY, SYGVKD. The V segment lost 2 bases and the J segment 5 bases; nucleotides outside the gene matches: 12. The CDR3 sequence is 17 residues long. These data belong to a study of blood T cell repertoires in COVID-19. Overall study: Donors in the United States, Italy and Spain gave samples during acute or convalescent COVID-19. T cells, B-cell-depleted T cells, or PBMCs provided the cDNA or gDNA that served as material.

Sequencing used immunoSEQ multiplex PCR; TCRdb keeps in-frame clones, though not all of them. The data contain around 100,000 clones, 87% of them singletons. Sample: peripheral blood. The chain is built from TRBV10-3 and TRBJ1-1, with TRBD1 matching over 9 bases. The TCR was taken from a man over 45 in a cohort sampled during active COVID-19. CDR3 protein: CAISERTGGTPGTEAFF. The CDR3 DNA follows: TGTGCCATCAGTGAGCGAACAGGGGGCACCCCGGGGACTGAAGCTTTCTTT.